This T cell receptor (beta chain) was identified during a study of shared clonotypes between healthy human individuals. Study results and caveats: Four donors had roughly 5.2% of their naive CD4 clonotypes in common.

CDR1 and CDR2 from the germline V gene are MNHEY and SMNVEV (reference sequence). The trim removed 2 bases at V and 4 bases at J, leaving 5 bases unmatched. The CDR3 is made up of 16 amino acids. As defined, naive CD8 cells were CD45RO-negative and positively selected for CCR7, with terminally differentiated effector memory CD45RA+ cells excluded. As for this clone: Antigen unknown.

DNA at around 200 ng, some 31,000 T cell genomes, went into sorted-subset replicate PCRs. Assay used: immunoSEQ multiplex PCR; TCRdb lists only in-frame clones, some missing. The table has approximately 600,000 clones, roughly 95% seen once. The V call is TRBV27, the J call TRBJ1-6, with 7 positions matching TRBD1. Sequenced sample: naive CD8+ T cells sorted from blood. The TCR sequence derives from a woman aged 30 to 39 in good health. The CDR3: CASSLGGQLYNSPLHF. CDR3 coding DNA: TGTGCCAGCAGTTTAGGGGGACAGTTATATAATTCACCCCTCCACTTT.